This TCR beta chain was sequenced for a study of T cell responses to AZD1222 COVID-19 vaccine. General observations from the study: It was only after the peak T cell response that any repertoires were sampled.

With respect to this clone: Its antigen is currently unknown.

The CDR3 contains 15 residues. Germline loops: CDR1 SGHVS, CDR2 FQNEAQ. V was cut by 4 bases and J by 0 bases, with 9 bases left in between. Only in-frame clones appear in the TCRdb table, and some are missing; sequencing was by immunoSEQ multiplex PCR. The profile shows tens of thousands of clones, 89% of them singletons. The clonotype comes from an adult in good health. This chain connects TRBV7-8 to TRBJ2-2; unclear D gene. The sequences come from peripheral blood, collected on day 0 of AZD1222 vaccination. In nucleotides, the CDR3 is TGTGCCAGCAGCTGGAGACAAACGAACACCGGGGAGCTGTTTTTT. Protein: CASSWRQTNTGELFF.